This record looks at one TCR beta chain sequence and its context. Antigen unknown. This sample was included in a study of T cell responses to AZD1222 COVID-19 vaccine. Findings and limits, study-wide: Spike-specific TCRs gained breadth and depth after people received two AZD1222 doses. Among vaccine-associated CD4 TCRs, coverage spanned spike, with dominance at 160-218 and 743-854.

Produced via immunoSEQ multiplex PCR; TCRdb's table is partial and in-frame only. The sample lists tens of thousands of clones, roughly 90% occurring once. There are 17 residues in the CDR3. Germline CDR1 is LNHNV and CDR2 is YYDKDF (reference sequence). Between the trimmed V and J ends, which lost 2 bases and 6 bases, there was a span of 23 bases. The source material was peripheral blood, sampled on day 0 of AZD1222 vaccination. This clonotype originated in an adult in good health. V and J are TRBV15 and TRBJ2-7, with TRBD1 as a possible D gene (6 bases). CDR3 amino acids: CATSRQVNRVSRGEQYF. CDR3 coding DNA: TGTGCCACCAGCAGACAAGTGAACAGGGTTTCTAGGGGCGAGCAGTACTTC. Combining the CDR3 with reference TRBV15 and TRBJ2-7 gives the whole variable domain DAMVIQNPRYQVTQFGKPVTLSCSQTLNHNVMYWYQQKSSQAPKLLFHYYDKDFNNEADTPDNFQSRRPNTSFCFLDIRSPGLGDTAMYLCATSRQVNRVSRGEQYFGPGTRLTVT.